This TCR beta chain was sequenced in a study of T cell responses to AZD1222 COVID-19 vaccine. Using immunoSEQ multiplex PCR, the repertoire was profiled, and TCRdb retains in-frame clones only, with some absent. This sample has about 140,000 clones; 93% occur once, and the top ten carry roughly 5%. Germline CDR1 is KGHSH and CDR2 is LQKENI. The V gene lost 6 bases and the J gene lost 0 bases, with 14 bases spanning the gap. The CDR3 has 16 amino acids. The receptor comes from an adult in good health. The chain employs TRBV18 and TRBJ1-4; tentative D call: TRBD1 (6 bases). The source was peripheral blood, collected on day 0 of AZD1222 vaccination. The CDR3 loop is CASSRDRLATNEKLFF. CDR3 nucleotide sequence: TGTGCCAGCTCTCGAGACAGGCTTGCAACTAATGAAAAACTGTTTTTT. The full variable domain, in which reference TRBV18 and TRBJ1-4 provide the parts outside the CDR3, is NAGVMQNPRHLVRRRGQEARLRCSPMKGHSHVYWYRQLPEEGLKFMVYLQKENIIDESGMPKERFSAEFPKEGPSILRIQQVVRGDSAAYFCASSRDRLATNEKLFFGSGTQLSVL.